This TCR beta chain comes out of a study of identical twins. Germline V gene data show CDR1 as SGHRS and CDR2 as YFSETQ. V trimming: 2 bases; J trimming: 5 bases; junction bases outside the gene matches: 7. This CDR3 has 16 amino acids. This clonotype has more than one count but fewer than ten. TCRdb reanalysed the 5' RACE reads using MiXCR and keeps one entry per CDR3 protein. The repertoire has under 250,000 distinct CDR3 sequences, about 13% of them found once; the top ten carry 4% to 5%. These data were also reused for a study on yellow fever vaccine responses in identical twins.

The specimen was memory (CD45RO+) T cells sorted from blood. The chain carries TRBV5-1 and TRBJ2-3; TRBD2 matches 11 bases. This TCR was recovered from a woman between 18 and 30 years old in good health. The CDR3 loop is CASSFDSGGAGDTQYF. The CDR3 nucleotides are TGCGCCAGCAGCTTTGATAGCGGGGGGGCTGGAGATACGCAGTATTTT.